This T cell receptor beta chain was recorded in a study of T cell responses to AZD1222 COVID-19 vaccine. TCRdb keeps only in-frame clones here, not all; method: immunoSEQ multiplex PCR. The repertoire holds approximately 200,000 clones, with roughly nine tenths as singletons. The study, taken as a whole, reports: There were vaccine-associated CD4 TCRs across spike, dominant at 160-218 and 743-854.

Details on this clone: Its cognate antigen is unknown.

This TCR was sampled from an adult who received the AZD1222 COVID-19 vaccine. Here the sequenced sample was peripheral blood, taken 28 days after the second AZD1222 dose.

Written as DNA, the CDR3 is TGTGCCAGCAGTTCCCTTAGGACTAGCGGGGTAGTCACAGATACGCAGTATTTT. Translating it yields CASSSLRTSGVVTDTQYF. The J gene is TRBJ2-3, the V gene TRBV28, with 12 nucleotides matching TRBD2. CDR1 and CDR2 (germline): MDHEN, SYDVKM. The CDR3 extends over 18 amino acids. The V segment lost 4 bases and the J segment 2 bases; nucleotides outside the gene matches: 10.